The 26 T cell receptor beta chains below all came from one sample that was sequenced in a study of blood T cell repertoires in COVID-19 (TCRdb year 2020). Receptors were amplified or captured by the immunoSEQ multiplex PCR assay. TCRdb obtained this table from immuneACCESS and retained in-frame rearrangements with V and J assigned. These tables miss some clones; where compared with another copy, unresolved V genes account for less than half of the shortfall, and the remainder is unexplained. For this sample the table gives around 28,000 clones, of which roughly 89% were detected only once. The ten largest clones add up to approximately 30% of the sample. Material: peripheral blood. The receptors shown here come from a man older than 75 with acute or convalescent COVID-19.

This chain uses TRBV5-4 with TRBJ1-2, with 9 bases lining up with TRBD1. V was pared by 6 bases and J by 8 bases, with 8 bases of the junction left unmatched. The CDR3 has 13 residues. Germline V gene data show CDR1 as SGHNT and CDR2 as YYREEE (reference sequence). The CDR3 here is CASNRQGVLGYTF. The CDR3 nucleotides read TGTGCCAGCAACAGACAGGGGGTACTGGGCTACACCTTC.

The genes are TRBV19 and TRBJ1-2; D is possibly TRBD1 (5 bases). CDR3 size: 17 residues. CDR1 and CDR2 (germline): LNHDA, SQIVND (reference sequence). Trimming took off 5 bases at V and 3 bases at J, with 22 bases between the two ends. The DNA for the CDR3 is TGTGCCAGTAGTCCGCTGGGGGGGGAACGGATAGACTATGGCTACACCTTC. Its protein product is CASSPLGGERIDYGYTF.

V gene TRBV12-3 or TRBV12-4 combines with J gene TRBJ2-1, with unresolved D. V lost 3 bases, J lost 11 bases, and 14 bases lay in between. This CDR3 is 13 amino acids long. CDR3 sequence reads: CASSFSIETKQFF. In nucleotides, the CDR3 is TGTGCCAGCAGTTTTTCTATTGAGACAAAGCAGTTCTTC.

This chain uses TRBV5-1 with TRBJ1-6; TRBD1 matches at 10 bases. J lost 12 bases, V lost 4 bases, and 13 bases had no gene match. CDR1 SGHRS and CDR2 YFSETQ come from the germline V gene. The CDR3 has 16 amino acids. The CDR3 here is CASSRGSGTGEEPLHF. The CDR3 DNA sequence: TGCGCCAGCAGCCGGGGATCCGGGACAGGGGAGGAACCCCTCCACTTT. The variable domain in full, with the rest retrieved from reference TRBV5-1 and TRBJ1-6, is KAGVTQTPRYLIKTRGQQVTLSCSPISGHRSVSWYQQTPGQGLQFLFEYFSETQRNKGNFPGRFSGRQFSNSRSEMNVSTLELGDSALYLCASSRGSGTGEEPLHFGNGTRLTVT.

The V gene is TRBV6-4, the J gene TRBJ2-2; D remains ambiguous. CDR3 length: 14 amino acids. Germline V gene sequence: CDR1 MRHNA, CDR2 SNTAGT. Trimming shortened V by 0 bases and J by 7 bases, and 9 bases separated the two germline ends. The CDR3: CASSDSVTGGELFF. The CDR3 DNA follows: TGTGCCAGCAGTGACTCGGTCACGGGCGGGGAGCTGTTTTTT.

This clone showed up just once. The rearrangement uses TRBV24-1 and TRBJ1-1; D perhaps matches TRBD1 (5 bases). Trimming took off 9 bases at V and 5 bases at J, with 9 bases between the two ends. Germline lookup yields CDR1 KGHDR and CDR2 SFDVKD. This CDR3 is built from 11 residues. In DNA form, the CDR3 reads TGTGCCACCCCGGGGGGAACTGAAGCTTTCTTT. The encoded protein is CATPGGTEAFF.

The CDR3 is CASSASGSSYEQYF. CDR3 in DNA: TGTGCCAGCAGTGCTAGCGGGAGCTCCTACGAGCAGTACTTC. This sequence joins TRBV2 and TRBJ2-7; 10 bases agree with TRBD2. Germline V lookup: CDR1 SNHLY, CDR2 FYNNEI. The CDR3 is 14 residues long. V was clipped by 4 bases and J by 0 bases; unmatched bases: 0.

The CDR3 protein is CATSEPTGSGANVLTF. The CDR3 nucleotides read TGTGCCACCAGTGAACCAACAGGGTCTGGGGCCAACGTCCTGACTTTC. This chain uses TRBV24-1 with TRBJ2-6, with D perhaps TRBD1 (6 bases). V was pared by 4 bases and J by 1 base, with 10 bases between. The CDR3 loop spans 16 amino acids. From germline, CDR1 is KGHDR and CDR2 SFDVKD.

The genes are TRBV10-3 and TRBJ1-6; D ambiguous. Germline V gene lookup returns CDR1 ENHRY and CDR2 SYGVKD. The CDR3 spans 16 residues. Trimming took off 0 bases at V and 11 bases at J, with 17 bases between the two ends. The CDR3, as DNA: TGTGCCATCAGTGAGTCTTTGAGACCGGTCGGGGCACCCCTCCACTTT. Its translation is CAISESLRPVGAPLHF.

The rearrangement joins TRBV5-4 to TRBJ1-4; D is perhaps TRBD1 (6 bases). The CDR3 consists of 16 residues. Looked up from germline, CDR1 is SGHNT and CDR2 is YYREEE (reference sequence). V was shortened by 4 bases and J by 0 bases, with 13 bases between the two germline ends. The CDR3 region is CASSRGQPATNEKLFF. The CDR3 DNA reads TGTGCCAGCAGCCGAGGACAGCCTGCAACTAATGAAAAACTGTTTTTT.

CDR3 sequence: CASSPGQYNEQFF. In DNA, the CDR3 is TGTGCCAGCTCACCCGGACAATACAATGAGCAGTTCTTC. J is TRBJ2-1 and V is TRBV18; maybe TRBD1 (5 bases). Trimming removed 3 bases at V and 4 bases at J, with 7 bases between. The CDR3 totals 13 residues. Per germline, CDR1 KGHSH and CDR2 LQKENI.

The rearrangement links TRBV6-5 to TRBJ2-5, with D possibly being TRBD1 (6 bases). Germline V gene data show CDR1 as MNHEY and CDR2 as SVGAGI. The CDR3 spans 15 residues. Between the trimmed V and J ends, which lost 0 bases and 4 bases, there was a span of 12 bases. The CDR3 DNA sequence: TGTGCCAGCAGTTACTCCACAGGGTTAGGAGAGACCCAGTACTTC. Translation gives CASSYSTGLGETQYF.

The V gene is TRBV6-5, the J gene TRBJ1-1; 11 bases map to TRBD1. Trimming at V came to 7 bases and at J to 4 bases, leaving 5 bases not matched to a gene. The CDR3 has 14 residues. Germline V lookup: CDR1 MNHEY, CDR2 SVGAGI. CDR3 bases: TGTGCCAGCAACTGGGACAGGGGGAGCACTGAAGCTTTCTTT. Translating gives CASNWDRGSTEAFF.

The J gene is TRBJ1-2, the V gene TRBV12-3 or TRBV12-4; 9 nucleotides match TRBD1. CDR3 length: 13 amino acids. With 5 bases clipped from V and 8 bases from J, the junction kept 6 bases outside the gene matches. CDR3 in amino acids: CASSIGTGQGYTF. CDR3 DNA: TGTGCCAGCAGTATCGGGACAGGGCAAGGCTACACCTTC.

This clone has just a few counts. As DNA, the CDR3 is TGTGCCAGCACCTCCTGGGGACAGGACAATCAGCCCCAGCATTTT. Its translation is CASTSWGQDNQPQHF. The chain recombines TRBV6-5 with TRBJ1-5, with 8 bases matching TRBD1. Trimming took 7 bases from V and 3 from J; bases not matched to a gene: 8. Germline values: CDR1 MNHEY, CDR2 SVGAGI. This CDR3 comprises 15 residues.

The rearrangement links TRBV7-9 to TRBJ2-3, with TRBD2 matching 8 bases. Germline V gene lookup returns CDR1 SEHNR and CDR2 FQNEAQ (reference sequence). The ends lost 4 bases at V and 4 bases at J; junction bases unmatched: 10. CDR3 length equals 16 residues. In nucleotides, the CDR3 is TGTGCCAGCAGCTCCAGGGGACTAGGGGACCCAGATACGCAGTATTTT. It translates to CASSSRGLGDPDTQYF.

Only one count was recorded for this clone. The V and J genes are TRBV19 and TRBJ2-3; TRBD2 agrees at 16 bases. Germline loops: CDR1 LNHDA, CDR2 SQIVND (reference sequence). This CDR3 contains 19 residues. Unmatched junction bases numbered 13, after V lost 6 bases and J lost 4 bases. CDR3 loop: CASSKYAGTSGRAADTQYF. CDR3 nucleotide sequence: TGTGCCAGTAGCAAATATGCCGGGACTAGCGGGAGGGCCGCAGATACGCAGTATTTT.

J is TRBJ2-7 and V is TRBV5-1; 10 bases line up with TRBD1. Looked up from germline, CDR1 is SGHRS and CDR2 is YFSETQ. The CDR3 is made up of 13 amino acids. V was clipped by 4 bases and J by 7 bases; unmatched bases: 5. The chain's CDR3 is CASSTTGGLEQYF. For the CDR3, the DNA is TGCGCCAGCAGCACGACAGGGGGCTTAGAGCAGTACTTC.

The gene calls are TRBV28 and TRBJ1-5; D might be TRBD1 (5 bases). Germline-derived CDR1 and CDR2 are MDHEN and SYDVKM. The CDR3 contains 15 residues. Trimming shortened V by 5 bases and J by 0 bases, and 11 bases separated the two germline ends. CDR3 nucleotide sequence: TGTGCCAGCAGTGTACAGGACTATAGCAATCAGCCCCAGCATTTT. The encoded protein is CASSVQDYSNQPQHF.

This chain joins TRBV7-2 and TRBJ2-1; 7 nucleotides align to TRBD2. The junction had 12 bases not matched to a gene; V was cut back by 2 bases and J by 2 bases. CDR1 is SGHTA, CDR2 FQGNSA, per germline. The CDR3 totals 18 residues. CDR3 in DNA: TGTGCCAGCAGCTTAAGCCTAAGCGGGACGACGACCTACAATGAGCAGTTCTTC. Translated: CASSLSLSGTTTYNEQFF.

This chain links TRBV28 with TRBJ2-1; D unclear. The CDR3 runs 14 residues. The germline V gene encodes CDR1 MDHEN and CDR2 SYDVKM. V was trimmed by 3 bases and J by 5 bases, leaving 11 bases between them. The DNA of the CDR3 is TGTGCCAGCAGTTTGGGCAGGTATAACAATGAGCAGTTCTTC. This sequence encodes CASSLGRYNNEQFF.

The chain has TRBV11-2 and TRBJ2-7; 10 positions match TRBD2. The CDR3 covers 15 residues. With V trimmed by 5 bases and J by 3 bases, 7 bases remained unmatched. Germline V lookup: CDR1 SGHAT, CDR2 FQNNGV. CDR3: CASSKLAGEGYEQYF. The DNA of the CDR3 is TGTGCCAGCAGCAAGCTAGCGGGAGAGGGCTACGAGCAGTACTTC.

This clone was seen once. The chain has TRBV5-5 and TRBJ2-2, with 8 bases lining up with TRBD1. Germline V gene data show CDR1 as SGHKS and CDR2 as YYEKEE (reference sequence). This CDR3 comprises 17 residues. Trimming removed 4 bases from V and 3 bases from J; junction bases left unmatched: 11. The DNA of the CDR3 is TGTGCCAGCAGCCCCTCTTGGGGACAGGAGTACACCGGGGAGCTGTTTTTT. Its translation is CASSPSWGQEYTGELFF. The variable domain in full, with the rest retrieved from reference TRBV5-5 and TRBJ2-2, is DAGVTQSPTHLIKTRGQQVTLRCSPISGHKSVSWYQQVLGQGPQFIFQYYEKEERGRGNFPDRFSARQFPNYSSELNVNALLLGDSALYLCASSPSWGQEYTGELFFGEGSRLTVL.

The CDR3 DNA is TGTGCCAGCAGCTCTCCAGGGAAGGGTAACACCGGGGAGCTGTTTTTT. It is translated as CASSSPGKGNTGELFF. The rearrangement uses TRBV7-8 and TRBJ2-2; D possibly corresponds to TRBD1 (5 bases). V dropped 4 bases and J dropped 2 bases, with 14 bases sitting between them. The germline gives CDR1 SGHVS, CDR2 FQNEAQ. This CDR3 is 16 amino acids long.

The gene calls are TRBV10-1 and TRBJ2-1; 11 nucleotides match TRBD2. Germline assignment: CDR1 WNHNN and CDR2 SYGVQD (reference sequence). Trimming removed 4 bases from V and 6 bases from J; junction bases left unmatched: 8. The CDR3 consists of 16 residues. The CDR3 region is CASSGGLAASGNEQFF. CDR3 DNA: TGCGCCAGCAGTGGGGGACTAGCGGCTAGCGGCAATGAGCAGTTCTTC.

V gene TRBV30 combines with J gene TRBJ1-1; 8 bases align to TRBD1. The CDR3 has 13 amino acids. The V and J ends lost 3 bases and 4 bases, in that order; junction bases with no gene match: 4. The germline gives CDR1 GTSNPN, CDR2 SVGIG (reference sequence). Here the CDR3 reads CAWRVTGGTEAFF. For the CDR3, the DNA is TGTGCCTGGAGAGTAACAGGGGGCACTGAAGCTTTCTTT. The full variable domain, its missing parts supplied by reference TRBV30 and TRBJ1-1, is SQTIHQWPATLVQPVGSPLSLECTVEGTSNPNLYWYRQAAGRGLQLLFYSVGIGQISSEVPQNLSASRPQDRQFILSSKKLLLSDSGFYLCAWRVTGGTEAFFGQGTRLTVV.